Below, 27 T cell receptor beta chains from the same sample are listed, as sequenced in a study of beta chain features in type 1 diabetes. These TCRs are of unknown antigen specificity. Study-wide results and limits: Shorter TCRB CDR3s, moderately but significantly so, were found in Type 1 diabetes patients in all four CD4+ subsets.

Isolated RNA was reverse transcribed in full, so expressed TCRB transcripts were sequenced. Libraries were prepared by immunoSEQ multiplex PCR; TCRdb keeps only in-frame clonotypes and omits some of them. The data show around 170,000 clones, roughly 9% seen once. Sequencing used central memory CD4+ T cells from blood. The receptors shown here come from a woman between 25 and 40 years old with type 1 diabetes.

The CDR3 sequence is CASSNRGMNTEAFF. CDR3 DNA sequence: TGTGCCAGTAGTAACCGGGGAATGAACACTGAAGCTTTCTTT. The chain uses TRBV19 and TRBJ1-1, with no clear D. Germline V lookup: CDR1 LNHDA, CDR2 SQIVND (reference sequence). CDR3 size: 14 residues. V was cut by 4 bases and J by 0 bases, with 9 bases left in between. Full variable domain (remainder filled in from reference TRBV19 and TRBJ1-1): DGGITQSPKYLFRKEGQNVTLSCEQNLNHDAMYWYRQDPGQGLRLIYYSQIVNDFQKGDIAEGYSVSREKKESFPLTVTSAQKNPTAFYLCASSNRGMNTEAFFGQGTRLTVV.

The CDR3: CASSLDTNNEQFF. In nucleotides, the CDR3 is TGTGCCAGCAGCTTGGACACCAACAATGAGCAGTTCTTC. V gene TRBV2 combines with J gene TRBJ2-1, with a possible D match to TRBD1 (5 bases). Germline V gene sequence: CDR1 SNHLY, CDR2 FYNNEI. V lost 6 bases and J 5 bases, leaving 11 bases between the germline ends. This CDR3 comprises 13 residues.

The CDR3 DNA reads as TGCAGCGTTAAACTACTAGAGGAGACCCAGTACTTC. Its translation: CSVKLLEETQYF. This chain connects TRBV29-1 to TRBJ2-5; maybe TRBD2 (5 bases). This CDR3 spans 12 amino acids. Trimming took 5 bases from V and 5 from J, leaving 12 bases between them. In germline, CDR1 is SQVTM, CDR2 ANQGSEA.

The chain uses TRBV7-9 and TRBJ1-1; D is unclear. Looked up from germline, CDR1 is SEHNR and CDR2 is FQNEAQ (reference sequence). Trimming took off 1 base at V and 6 bases at J, with 9 bases between the two ends. This CDR3 region has 13 residues. CDR3 sequence (DNA): TGTGCCAGCAGCTTAGACGCCGACTCTGAAGCTTTCTTT. Its translation is CASSLDADSEAFF. The full variable domain, in which reference TRBV7-9 and TRBJ1-1 provide the parts outside the CDR3, is DTGVSQNPRHKITKRGQNVTFRCDPISEHNRLYWYRQTLGQGPEFLTYFQNEAQLEKSRLLSDRFSAERPKGSFSTLEIQRTEQGDSAMYLCASSLDADSEAFFGQGTRLTVV.

This clone was seen only a few times. The rearrangement links TRBV4-2 to TRBJ2-7; TRBD1 might be the D (6 bases). This CDR3 contains 14 residues. CDR1 is LGHNA and CDR2 is YNFKEQ in the germline V gene. Trimming shortened V by 1 base and J by 3 bases, and 10 bases separated the two germline ends. The CDR3 region is CASSQGGPSYEQYF. The CDR3 region has the DNA TGTGCCAGCAGCCAAGGGGGGCCGAGCTACGAGCAGTACTTC.

This clone has more than one count but fewer than ten. The chain uses TRBV18 and TRBJ2-6; a weak D match, TRBD2 (5 bases). The V and J ends lost 2 bases and 2 bases respectively, with 10 bases between them. This CDR3 is built from 16 residues. Germline loops: CDR1 KGHSH, CDR2 LQKENI. CDR3 amino acids: CASSPETGTGANVLTF. The CDR3 coding sequence is TGTGCCAGCTCACCAGAAACCGGGACTGGGGCCAACGTCCTGACTTTC.

In this sample, this clone turned up a few times. J is TRBJ1-2 and V is TRBV4-1; tentative D call: TRBD1 (6 bases). The CDR3 is 16 residues long. Germline loops: CDR1 MGHRA, CDR2 YSYEKL. V was cut by 4 bases and J by 0 bases, with 15 bases left in between. The CDR3 sequence is CASSPRTGFSNYGYTF. The CDR3 coding sequence is TGCGCCAGCAGCCCCAGAACAGGGTTTTCTAACTATGGCTACACCTTC.

In this sample, this clone turned up a few times. This chain connects TRBV19 to TRBJ2-5, with D possibly matching TRBD2 (6 bases). V lost 5 bases to trimming and J lost 3 bases, with 10 bases between them. This CDR3 is 13 amino acids long. Germline values: CDR1 LNHDA, CDR2 SQIVND (reference sequence). CDR3 amino acids: CASSGDLEETQYF. Written as DNA, the CDR3 is TGTGCCAGTAGTGGGGACTTAGAAGAGACCCAGTACTTC.

The J gene is TRBJ1-2, the V gene TRBV29-1, with no clear D. The CDR3 sequence is 11 residues long. V dropped 3 bases and J dropped 6 bases, with 8 bases sitting between them. Germline CDR1 reads SQVTM; CDR2 reads ANQGSEA. The CDR3 coding sequence is TGCAGCGTTGAGTTGAGGAATGGCTACACCTTC. This encodes CSVELRNGYTF. Combining the CDR3 with reference TRBV29-1 and TRBJ1-2 gives the whole variable domain SAVISQKPSRDICQRGTSLTIQCQVDSQVTMMFWYRQQPGQSLTLIATANQGSEATYESGFVIDKFPISRPNLTFSTLTVSNMSPEDSSIYLCSVELRNGYTFGSGTRLTVV.

This clone was counted between two and nine times. The rearrangement joins TRBV6-5 to TRBJ2-7; D is possibly TRBD1 (6 bases). Germline CDR1 and CDR2: MNHEY and SVGAGI. This CDR3 is built from 14 residues. V shed 0 bases and J shed 6 bases, with 12 bases lying between them. The CDR3 nucleotides read TGTGCCAGCAGTTACTCGAAATTCAGGGGCGAGCAGTACTTC. This codes for CASSYSKFRGEQYF.

This clone has just a few counts. This chain joins TRBV5-6 and TRBJ2-5; 14 bases fit TRBD2. The CDR3 contains 16 residues. Germline CDR1 SGHDT, CDR2 YYEEEE. V was pared by 3 bases and J by 4 bases, with 5 bases of the junction left unmatched. CDR3 DNA sequence: TGTGCCAGCAGCTCACGACTAGCGGGAGGGATAGAGACCCAGTACTTC. Translated: CASSSRLAGGIETQYF.

This chain connects TRBV29-1 to TRBJ2-3; TRBD2 is a possible D gene (6 bases). This CDR3 spans 15 amino acids. CDR1 and CDR2 from the germline V gene are SQVTM and ANQGSEA. V lost 3 bases and J 2 bases, leaving 15 bases between the germline ends. The CDR3 here is CSVDSRRGDTDTQYF. CDR3 in DNA: TGCAGCGTTGATTCGAGGAGGGGTGACACAGATACGCAGTATTTT.

This clone was counted only a few times. V usage is TRBV30 and J usage is TRBJ2-1; 13 bases map to TRBD2. The CDR3 totals 15 residues. Germline V gene sequence: CDR1 GTSNPN, CDR2 SVGIG (reference sequence). Losses at the gene ends were 7 bases for V and 5 bases for J; bases not matched to a gene: 8. This CDR3 reads CASRTSGRTNNEQFF. CDR3 DNA sequence: TGTGCCTCCCGGACTAGCGGGAGAACAAACAATGAGCAGTTCTTC. The variable domain in full, completed from reference TRBV30 and TRBJ2-1, reads SQTIHQWPATLVQPVGSPLSLECTVEGTSNPNLYWYRQAAGRGLQLLFYSVGIGQISSEVPQNLSASRPQDRQFILSSKKLLLSDSGFYLCASRTSGRTNNEQFFGPGTRLTVL.

A few counts support this clone. V gene TRBV28 combines with J gene TRBJ2-4; tentatively, D is TRBD1 (5 bases). Trimming cost V 4 bases and J 1 base, with 14 bases left between them. Germline V gene sequence: CDR1 MDHEN, CDR2 SYDVKM. CDR3 length equals 16 residues. The CDR3 DNA sequence: TGTGCCAGCAGTTCCCCCAGGGCAGTCGCCAAAAACATTCAGTACTTC. Translation: CASSSPRAVAKNIQYF. Complete variable domain (other parts from reference TRBV28 and TRBJ2-4): DVKVTQSSRYLVKRTGEKVFLECVQDMDHENMFWYRQDPGLGLRLIYFSYDVKMKEKGDIPEGYSVSREKKERFSLILESASTNQTSMYLCASSSPRAVAKNIQYFGAGTRLSVL.

V and J are TRBV29-1 and TRBJ2-5; D is possibly TRBD1 (6 bases). CDR3 length: 13 amino acids. V lost 3 bases and J lost 4, with 12 bases in between. Germline V gene sequence: CDR1 SQVTM, CDR2 ANQGSEA. In DNA, the CDR3 is TGCAGCGTTGATAAAGGGGGACGAGAGACCCAGTACTTC. Its translation: CSVDKGGRETQYF. The full variable domain, its missing parts supplied by reference TRBV29-1 and TRBJ2-5, is SAVISQKPSRDICQRGTSLTIQCQVDSQVTMMFWYRQQPGQSLTLIATANQGSEATYESGFVIDKFPISRPNLTFSTLTVSNMSPEDSSIYLCSVDKGGRETQYFGPGTRLLVL.

CDR3 in amino acids: CASSFSQDERLNTEAFF. CDR3 DNA: TGTGCCAGCAGTTTCTCACAGGACGAGAGATTGAACACTGAAGCTTTCTTT. V gene TRBV27 combines with J gene TRBJ1-1; tentative D call: TRBD1 (5 bases). V was shortened by 3 bases and J by 0 bases, with 17 bases between the two germline ends. The CDR3 sequence is 17 residues long. CDR1 is MNHEY, CDR2 SMNVEV, per germline (reference sequence).

The chain carries TRBV30 and TRBJ1-5, with unresolved D. V was trimmed by 2 bases and J by 4 bases, leaving 9 bases between them. Germline V gene data show CDR1 as GTSNPN and CDR2 as SVGIG (reference sequence). The CDR3 is 13 residues long. The CDR3 sequence is CAWSTQLNQPQHF. CDR3 sequence (DNA): TGTGCCTGGAGTACCCAGTTAAATCAGCCCCAGCATTTT.

Of note for this clone: Other DNA sequences in this specimen translate into the identical CDR3. The gene calls are TRBV28 and TRBJ2-7; 7 positions match TRBD2. This CDR3 comprises 14 residues. Germline trimming cut 6 bases from V and 0 bases from J; bases unmatched to any gene: 5. Germline CDR1 MDHEN, CDR2 SYDVKM. The CDR3 is CASRFSGFSYEQYF. The CDR3 region has the DNA TGTGCCAGCAGATTTAGCGGGTTCTCCTACGAGCAGTACTTC.

This clone was recorded a few times. This chain links TRBV7-9 with TRBJ2-7, with D possibly being TRBD1 (5 bases). V gave up 5 bases and J gave up 2 bases, with 7 bases separating them. The CDR3 consists of 12 residues. Germline CDR1 and CDR2: SEHNR and FQNEAQ (reference sequence). The CDR3 reads CASSPGPYEQYF. CDR3 nucleotides: TGTGCCAGCAGCCCAGGGCCCTACGAGCAGTACTTC.

This clone turned up a few times. The chain couples TRBV9 to TRBJ1-2; TRBD1 aligns across 8 bases. Germline V gene data show CDR1 as SGDLS and CDR2 as YYNGEE. This CDR3 has 14 amino acids. V was clipped by 3 bases and J by 7 bases; unmatched bases: 8. In DNA, the CDR3 is TGTGCCAGCAGCGGAGGACAGGGTTCGAGTGGCTACACCTTC. This codes for CASSGGQGSSGYTF.

This sequence joins TRBV28 and TRBJ2-3; 9 bases line up with TRBD1. Germline-derived CDR1 and CDR2 are MDHEN and SYDVKM. The CDR3 is 13 amino acids. CDR3 DNA: TGTGCTCACAGGGGGCTAGGCACAGATACGCAGTATTTT. Translation gives CAHRGLGTDTQYF.

This clone was seen at least ten times. The chain recombines TRBV5-1 with TRBJ1-5; no clear D gene. Per germline, CDR1 SGHRS and CDR2 YFSETQ. This CDR3 is built from 13 residues. The germline V and J ends were trimmed by 1 base and 2 bases, with 4 bases remaining between them. The DNA for the CDR3 is TGCGCCAGCAGCTTGAGCGGCAATCAGCCCCAGCATTTT. It encodes CASSLSGNQPQHF.

In its sample, this clone was seen a few times. The CDR3 region has the DNA TGTGCCAGCAGCTTAGAGCGGCAGCCTAACTATGGCTACACCTTC. It specifies CASSLERQPNYGYTF. This chain uses TRBV11-2 with TRBJ1-2; the D is unclear. The CDR3 spans 15 residues. Germline V gives CDR1 SGHAT, CDR2 FQNNGV. V was cut by 0 bases and J by 0 bases, with 8 bases left in between.

V is TRBV10-3 and J is TRBJ1-5; 8 bases align to TRBD1. This CDR3 has 17 residues. Trimming removed 6 bases from V and 3 bases from J; junction bases left unmatched: 13. Germline CDR1 is ENHRY and CDR2 is SYGVKD. The DNA for the CDR3 is TGTGCCATCAGCAATTCCGGGACAGGTAATCCCAATCAGCCCCAGCATTTT. Amino acids: CAISNSGTGNPNQPQHF.

This clone appeared a few times. Mismatch with germline at one junction end may stem from a read error. The chain couples TRBV7-7 to TRBJ2-3; 9 bases are shared with TRBD2. The length of the CDR3 is 15 residues. Germline CDR1 SSHAT, CDR2 FNYEAQ (reference sequence). The CDR3 loop is CASSPYAGGTDTQYF. The CDR3 region has the DNA TGTGCTAGCAGCCCCTACGCGGGGGGGACAGATACGCAGTATTTT.

This clone has only a few counts. The chain links TRBV5-4 to TRBJ2-1; D not resolved. V was pared by 0 bases and J by 9 bases, with 10 bases between. CDR3 length equals 13 residues. CDR1 SGHNT and CDR2 YYREEE come from the germline V gene (reference sequence). CDR3 amino acids: CASSLGAVPEQFF. The CDR3 DNA is TGTGCCAGCAGCTTGGGGGCAGTACCTGAGCAGTTCTTC. The whole variable domain, remainder taken from reference TRBV5-4 and TRBJ2-1, is ETGVTQSPTHLIKTRGQQVTLRCSSQSGHNTVSWYQQALGQGPQFIFQYYREEENGRGNFPPRFSGLQFPNYSSELNVNALELDDSALYLCASSLGAVPEQFFGPGTRLTVL.

The CDR3 coding sequence is TGTGCCAGCAGTCTCCTGACAGGGAATGGCTACACCTTC. Translation gives CASSLLTGNGYTF. The J gene is TRBJ1-2, the V gene TRBV6-5; 7 bases fit TRBD1. Per the germline V gene, CDR1 is MNHEY and CDR2 is SVGAGI. J lost 6 bases, V lost 5 bases, and 6 bases had no gene match. The CDR3 totals 13 residues.